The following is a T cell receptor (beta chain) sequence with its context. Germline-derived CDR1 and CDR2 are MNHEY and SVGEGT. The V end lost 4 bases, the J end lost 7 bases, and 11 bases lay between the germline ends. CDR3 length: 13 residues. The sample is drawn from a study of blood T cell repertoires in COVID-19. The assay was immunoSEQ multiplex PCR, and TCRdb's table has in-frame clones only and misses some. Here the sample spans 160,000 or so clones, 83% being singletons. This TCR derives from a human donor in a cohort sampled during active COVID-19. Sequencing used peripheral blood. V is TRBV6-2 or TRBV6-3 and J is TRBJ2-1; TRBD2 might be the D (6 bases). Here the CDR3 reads CASSLRGVNEQFF. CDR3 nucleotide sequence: TGTGCCAGCAGTTTGCGGGGCGTGAATGAGCAGTTCTTC.